The present T cell receptor beta chain was sequenced within a study of vaccination effects on CD4 cells after COVID-19. CDR3 length equals 16 residues. V shed 4 bases, J shed 0 bases, and the junction held 5 bases outside the gene matches. From germline, CDR1 is SGHNT and CDR2 YYREEE (reference sequence). With regard to this clone: What it binds is unknown.

Measured with immunoSEQ multiplex PCR; TCRdb has only the in-frame clones, and not every one. The sample shows tens of thousands of clones, roughly 78% of them seen only once. Prior to sequencing, the ViraFEST assay stimulated PBMC with viral peptide pools, which expanded the antigen-specific CD4+ T cells. Following a roughly 11-day culture, CD4+ T cells were purified. Nucleocapsid antibodies were negative in the vaccine recipients, who had never had SARS-CoV-2 infection. The chain combines TRBV5-4 with TRBJ2-1; TRBD2 matches 9 bases. The clonotype comes from a human donor who received a COVID-19 vaccine. The input for sequencing was CD4+ T cells from PBMCs cultured with HCoV-OC43 spike peptides, taken before COVID-19 vaccination. Regarding subset: HCoV-OC43 spike overlapping peptide pool stimulation. The CDR3 reads CASSPASGASYNEQFF. The CDR3 DNA reads as TGTGCCAGCAGCCCTGCTAGCGGGGCCTCCTACAATGAGCAGTTCTTC.